A selection of T cell receptor beta chains follows, all from one sample in a study of blood T cell repertoires in COVID-19. Sequencing was performed with immunoSEQ multiplex PCR; in TCRdb, only in-frame clones are kept and a portion is missing. This repertoire shows about 160,000 clones, approximately 75% found once; its top ten account for 9.5% to 13%. Sequencing was done on a sample of peripheral blood. These receptors were taken from a human donor in a cohort sampled during active COVID-19. CDR3s include the opening cysteine and the closing phenylalanine or tryptophan. A D gene is named only where the DNA matches it firmly. Where a row states a size, it is once, few, many or the class of an expanded clone; other rows omit it.

cdr3_length clone_size d_call j_call v_call cdr3_aa cdr3_nt
13 - - TRBJ1-2 TRBV10-1 CASSRDLTGGYTF TGCGCCAGCAGCAGGGATTTGACTGGGGGCTACACCTTC
15 - TRBD2 TRBJ2-7 TRBV4-1 CASSQVIAGPYEQYF TGCGCCAGCAGCCAAGTAATAGCGGGACCCTACGAGCAGTACTTC
15 - TRBD1 TRBJ1-5 TRBV3-1/TRBV3-2 CASSPQGASNQPQHF TGTGCCAGCAGCCCACAGGGGGCTAGCAATCAGCCCCAGCATTTT
10 - - TRBJ1-2 TRBV2 CASRGGPHTF TGTGCCAGCAGGGGGGGGCCTCACACCTTC
15 few - TRBJ2-1 TRBV24-1 CATSDPRVAYNEQFF TGTGCCACCAGTGATCCCCGCGTCGCCTACAATGAGCAGTTCTTC
14 - - TRBJ2-3 TRBV7-9 CASSLSGASDTQYF TGTGCCAGCAGCCTTTCGGGTGCCTCGGATACGCAGTATTTT
15 - TRBD1 TRBJ1-2 TRBV7-2 CASINKTGRHDGYTF TGTGCCAGCATCAACAAGACAGGGAGGCACGATGGCTACACCTTC
16 few - TRBJ2-7 TRBV27 CASSWVLGSGAYEQYF TGTGCCAGCAGTTGGGTTCTTGGTAGCGGCGCCTACGAGCAGTACTTC
14 - TRBD1 TRBJ1-1 TRBV11-2 CASSHGQENTEAFF TGTGCCAGCAGCCACGGACAGGAGAACACTGAAGCTTTCTTT
13 - - TRBJ1-1 TRBV15 CATSRDQVAEAFF TGTGCCACCAGCAGAGATCAGGTAGCTGAAGCTTTCTTT
15 once - TRBJ1-5 TRBV30 CAWSVWGDGNQPQHF TGTGCCTGGAGTGTATGGGGAGACGGCAATCAGCCCCAGCATTTT
15 few TRBD1 TRBJ1-2 TRBV7-9 CASSLARNQGGGYTF TGTGCCAGCAGCTTAGCGCGTAATCAGGGGGGTGGCTACACCTTC
15 - - TRBJ2-1 TRBV7-2 CASTLIWGPGNEQFF TGTGCCAGCACCCTTATATGGGGGCCCGGCAATGAGCAGTTCTTC
15 - - TRBJ1-3 TRBV6-6 CASSYSSGAGNTIYF TGTGCCAGCAGTTACTCATCCGGGGCTGGAAACACCATATATTTT
14 - - TRBJ1-1 TRBV29-1 CSVGEGQPNTEAFF TGCAGCGTGGGGGAGGGCCAACCGAACACTGAAGCTTTCTTT
12 - - TRBJ1-4 TRBV29-1 CSVGGDNEKLFF TGCAGCGTTGGGGGGGATAATGAAAAACTGTTTTTT
15 - TRBD1 TRBJ2-7 TRBV11-1 CASSLRGTGIYEQYF TGTGCCAGCAGCTTAAGGGGGACAGGGATCTACGAGCAGTACTTC
11 once - TRBJ1-1 TRBV5-8 CASRRGPEAFF TGTGCCAGCAGAAGGGGCCCTGAAGCTTTCTTT
13 - - TRBJ1-5 TRBV12-3/TRBV12-4 CASSYRGNQPQHF TGTGCCAGCAGTTACCGGGGCAATCAGCCCCAGCATTTT
16 few TRBD1 TRBJ1-2 TRBV27 CASSLSQDRGSYGYTF TGTGCCAGCAGCCTATCCCAGGACAGGGGGTCCTATGGCTACACCTTC
14 once TRBD1 TRBJ2-3 TRBV13 CASSVQGAGDTQYF TGTGCCAGCAGCGTACAGGGGGCGGGAGATACGCAGTATTTT
15 - TRBD1 TRBJ2-1 TRBV7-3 CASSLGTGGGNEQFF TGTGCCAGCAGCTTGGGGACAGGGGGCGGGAATGAGCAGTTCTTC
15 - TRBD1 TRBJ2-5 TRBV9 CASSARRTGEETQYF TGTGCCAGCAGCGCCCGGAGGACAGGGGAAGAGACCCAGTACTTC
12 - - TRBJ1-2 TRBV2 CASSSRNYGYTF TGTGCCAGCAGTTCCCGTAACTATGGCTACACCTTC
16 - - TRBJ2-1 TRBV30 CAWSPPRGGEHNEQFF TGTGCCTGGAGTCCCCCTCGGGGTGGGGAACACAATGAGCAGTTCTTC
15 - - TRBJ1-6 TRBV7-9 CASSFGRHYNSPLHF TGTGCCAGCAGCTTCGGCAGGCATTATAATTCACCCCTCCACTTT
16 - TRBD1 TRBJ1-6 TRBV4-3 CASSQDGYRGNSPLHF TGCGCCAGCAGCCAAGATGGGTACAGGGGGAATTCACCCCTCCACTTT
10 - - TRBJ2-7 TRBV24-1 CATSDLEQYF TGTGCCACCAGTGATCTCGAGCAGTACTTC
13 - - TRBJ2-7 TRBV10-2 CASRSGGGDEQYF TGCGCCAGCCGGTCCGGAGGGGGGGACGAGCAGTACTTC
15 - TRBD1 TRBJ2-7 TRBV11-2 CASSSLRDRAYEQYF TGTGCCAGCAGCTCACTCCGGGACAGAGCCTACGAGCAGTACTTC
14 - - TRBJ2-3 TRBV7-2 CASSPRQSTDTQYF TGTGCCAGCAGCCCCCGACAGAGCACAGATACGCAGTATTTT
15 - - TRBJ2-3 TRBV30 CAWTPLAYPTDTQYF TGTGCCTGGACCCCTTTAGCCTACCCCACAGATACGCAGTATTTT
14 - TRBD1 TRBJ1-5 TRBV29-1 CSVAGQASNQPQHF TGCAGCGTTGCGGGACAGGCCAGCAATCAGCCCCAGCATTTT
15 - TRBD1 TRBJ1-4 TRBV9 CASSVATGGYEKLFF TGTGCCAGCAGCGTAGCGACAGGGGGATATGAAAAACTGTTTTTT
13 - - TRBJ2-5 TRBV30 CAWSVQDQETQYF TGTGCCTGGAGTGTACAGGACCAAGAGACCCAGTACTTC
11 - - TRBJ1-5 TRBV28 CASSTQARRHF TGTGCCAGCAGTACACAGGCTCGAAGGCATTTT
15 once - TRBJ1-2 TRBV28 CASSLKGWGNYGYTF TGTGCCAGCAGCCTAAAGGGGTGGGGTAACTATGGCTACACCTTC
17 - - TRBJ2-3 TRBV18 CASSPEYLATSTDTQYF TGTGCCAGCTCACCCGAATATCTTGCTACTAGCACAGATACGCAGTATTTT
19 - TRBD2 TRBJ2-7 TRBV3-1/TRBV3-2 CASSDWSSGEQETPYEQYF TGTGCCAGCAGCGACTGGTCTAGCGGGGAGCAAGAAACGCCTTACGAGCAGTACTTC
14 few - TRBJ1-1 TRBV5-1 CASSLGQANTEAFF TGCGCCAGCAGCTTGGGACAAGCGAACACTGAAGCTTTCTTT
18 - TRBD2 TRBJ2-6 TRBV5-4 CASSGGTRSLSGANVLTF TGTGCCAGCAGCGGGGGGACTAGATCCCTCTCTGGGGCCAACGTCCTGACTTTC
16 - TRBD1 TRBJ2-2 TRBV24-1 CATSDFNRGLPGELFF TGTGCCACCAGTGATTTCAACAGGGGGTTGCCCGGGGAGCTGTTTTTT
15 - TRBD1 TRBJ2-7 TRBV5-1 CASSLGGQGVAEQYF TGCGCCAGCAGCTTGGGGGGACAGGGGGTAGCCGAGCAGTACTTC
14 - TRBD1 TRBJ2-7 TRBV7-9 CASSTRDRAYEQYF TGTGCCAGCAGCACCCGGGACAGGGCCTACGAGCAGTACTTC
17 - TRBD2 TRBJ2-3 TRBV7-6 CASARAEGSGGTDTQYF TGTGCCTCAGCGAGGGCGGAGGGTAGCGGGGGGACAGATACGCAGTATTTT
13 - - TRBJ2-3 TRBV18 CASYSRLTDTQYF TGTGCCAGCTACTCGAGGCTCACAGATACGCAGTATTTT
15 - TRBD2 TRBJ2-1 TRBV11-2 CASSYGTSGTNEQFF TGTGCCAGCAGTTACGGGACTAGCGGGACCAATGAGCAGTTCTTC
17 - - TRBJ2-2 TRBV4-3 CASSQEIGWRGTGELFF TGCGCCAGCAGCCAAGAAATCGGTTGGCGGGGAACCGGGGAGCTGTTTTTT
17 - TRBD2 TRBJ2-5 TRBV7-2 CASSLRGTSGGPETQYF TGTGCCAGCAGCTTAAGGGGGACTAGCGGGGGCCCAGAGACCCAGTACTTC
15 few - TRBJ2-7 TRBV18 CASSLSMDSTYEQYF TGTGCCAGCTCTCTTAGCATGGACAGTACCTACGAGCAGTACTTC